This T cell receptor beta chain was identified in a study of glioma-infiltrating T cells. Amplification of TCR alpha and beta CDR3 regions from RNA used iRepertoire nested multiplex PCR. From the multiplex PCR reads, TCRdb called clonotypes with MiXCR, one entry per CDR3 protein. The profile shows more than 95,000 distinct CDR3 sequences, 29% of them singletons. Trimming pared 2 bases from V and 9 bases from J, leaving 14 bases between. There are 15 residues in the CDR3. The material sequenced was glioma tissue, nonneoplastic brain tissue, or PBMCs (not recorded which). The V call is TRBV12-3 or TRBV12-4, the J call TRBJ1-6; D gene ambiguous. This sequence was found in a human donor with low-grade glioma or glioblastoma, undergoing nonglioma brain surgery, or in good health (not recorded which). Here the CDR3 DNA reads TGTGCCAGCAGTTTATCCGACGGCTCTGGTTCACCCCTCCACTTT. Amino acids: CASSLSDGSGSPLHF.